This TCR beta chain was identified during a study of blood T cell repertoires in COVID-19. The method was immunoSEQ multiplex PCR; TCRdb's version includes in-frame clones alone and lacks a portion of them. The sample records about 160,000 clones, 82% being singletons. The CDR3 covers 14 residues. Trimming left V 5 bases short and J 5 bases short, with 15 bases between. The germline V gene has CDR1 LNHDA and CDR2 SQIVND (reference sequence). Sequenced input: peripheral blood. The receptor comes from a woman in her 40s with COVID-19, enrolled during active disease. The V and J genes are TRBV19 and TRBJ1-2; possible D gene TRBD1, 6 bases. CDR3 DNA sequence: TGTGCCAGTAGTCCGGGACAATCATATTATGGCTACACCTTC. Translated, it gives CASSPGQSYYGYTF. Variable domain in full (rest from reference TRBV19 and TRBJ1-2): DGGITQSPKYLFRKEGQNVTLSCEQNLNHDAMYWYRQDPGQGLRLIYYSQIVNDFQKGDIAEGYSVSREKKESFPLTVTSAQKNPTAFYLCASSPGQSYYGYTFGSGTRLTVV.